The sequence of this T cell receptor (beta chain) was determined in a study of OX40 agonist ivuxolimab in advanced cancers. At the level of the study: The study enrolled dose-escalation patients with hepatocellular carcinoma, melanoma, renal cell or head and neck cancer. Age averaged 60 years (range roughly 23 to 79), and roughly 82% were male.

Sequenced by immunoSEQ multiplex PCR; TCRdb stores in-frame clones only, minus some. Counted here are about 53,000 clones, approximately 84% occurring once; the ten biggest clones make up 4.6%. In the case of this clone: Its antigen is still unknown.

The CDR3 has 16 residues. Trimming stripped 5 bases from V and 1 base from J, with 16 bases between. Looked up from germline, CDR1 is KGHSH and CDR2 is LQKENI. Regarding the study as a whole: Doses of 0.1 to 3.0 mg/kg were accompanied by clonal expansion of CD4+ and CD8+ blood T cells by week 6. The work left the antigen specificity of expanded peripheral T cells undetermined.

The chain combines TRBV18 with TRBJ2-3; D unresolved. This clonotype was sampled from an adult with an advanced solid tumor such as melanoma, head and neck, liver or kidney cancer. Specimen: CD4+ or CD8+ T cells sorted from blood, collected in a trial of the OX40 agonist ivuxolimab. The CDR3 sequence: CASSTMAVRGTDTQYF. CDR3 DNA sequence: TGTGCCAGCTCAACCATGGCGGTCCGCGGCACAGATACGCAGTATTTT.